The entry that follows covers one TCR beta chain sequence. Trimming took 6 bases from V and 2 from J, leaving 11 bases between them. The CDR3 is made up of 13 amino acids. The V gene's germline CDR1 is SGHDN and CDR2 FVKESK. The data were obtained in a study of Ad26.COV2.S vaccination and SARS-CoV-2 variants. Study in general: Ad26.COV2.S shots went into the muscle once or twice, 56 days apart.

Treatment here: 19 received Ad26.COV2.S at low or high dose, single or two shots; 5 received placebo; per-sample allocation not given. It was on day 63 after the first vaccine or placebo injection that samples were taken. SARS-CoV-2 spike from the Wuhan strain was encoded by the vaccine, an Ad26 vector. Method: immunoSEQ multiplex PCR; TCRdb's copy keeps in-frame clones and lacks some. The sample has more than 400,000 clones; roughly 91% are singletons. This TCR was sampled from a person aged 18 to 59 who received the Ad26.COV2.S COVID-19 vaccine or a placebo. The J gene is TRBJ2-7, the V gene TRBV14; D is unclear. The sequencing used peripheral blood, collected in a trial of Ad26.COV2.S vaccine versus placebo. This chain's CDR3 is CASSRTAPYEQYF. The CDR3 DNA reads TGTGCCAGCAGTAGGACGGCCCCCTACGAGCAGTACTTC.